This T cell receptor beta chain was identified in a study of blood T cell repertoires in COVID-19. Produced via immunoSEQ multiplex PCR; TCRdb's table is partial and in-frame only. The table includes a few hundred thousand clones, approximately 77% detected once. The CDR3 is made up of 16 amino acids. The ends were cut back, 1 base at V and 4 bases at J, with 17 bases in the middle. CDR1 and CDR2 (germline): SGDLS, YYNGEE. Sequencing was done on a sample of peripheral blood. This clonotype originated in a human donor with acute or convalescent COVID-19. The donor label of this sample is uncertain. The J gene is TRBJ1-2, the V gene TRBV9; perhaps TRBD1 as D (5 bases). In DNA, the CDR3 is TGTGCCAGCAGCGTATATGCAGGGCCCCACCCCTATGGCTACACCTTC. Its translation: CASSVYAGPHPYGYTF.